The source of this TCR beta chain is a study of beta chain features in type 1 diabetes. Investigators reverse transcribed all isolated RNA, so they sequenced expressed TCRB transcripts. Method: immunoSEQ multiplex PCR; TCRdb's copy keeps in-frame clones and lacks some. This sample carries around 690,000 clones, 12% of them seen once, and the ten largest clones take roughly 0.11%. With regard to this clone: What it binds is unknown.

General study findings and limits: TCRB CDR3 length was moderately but significantly reduced in all four CD4+ subsets of Type 1 diabetes patients.

Per donor, one heparinised blood draw averaged around 110 mL. Post-sort purity exceeded 98% for all sorted populations. In germline, CDR1 is SGHNT, CDR2 YYREEE (reference sequence). With 2 bases clipped from V and 3 bases from J, the junction kept 4 bases outside the gene matches. The CDR3 runs 14 residues. The sequence was collected from a man aged 25-40 years with type 1 diabetes. V gene TRBV5-4 combines with J gene TRBJ2-7; 8 bases map to TRBD1. The sequencing sample was made of naive CD4+ T cells from blood. In DNA, the CDR3 is TGTGCCAGCAGCTTAGGACAGGGCGGCTACGAGCAGTACTTC. Its translation: CASSLGQGGYEQYF.